Listed below are T cell receptor beta chains from one sample, sequenced in a study of identical twins. TCRdb itself ran the 5' RACE reads through MiXCR, one entry per CDR3 protein. Counted here are more than 650,000 distinct CDR3 sequences, around 6% occurring once; the ten biggest clones make up roughly 2%. The sequencing sample was made of naive T cells sorted from blood. All receptors come from a man aged 18 to 29 in good health. Each CDR3 is given with its conserved first and last residue. D genes are given only for firm matches. Expanded clones are given a class, and other clones once, few, many or no size at all.

size: -
D: TRBD2
J: TRBJ2-4
V: TRBV2
DNA: TGTGCCAGCAGTGAAGCGCTATGGGGGGGAGCCAAAAACATTCAGTACTTC
CDR3: CASSEALWGGAKNIQYF

size: many
D: -
J: TRBJ2-7
V: TRBV27
DNA: TGTGCCAGCAGCCCCGGGACCCTGTACGAGCAGTACTTC
CDR3: CASSPGTLYEQYF

size: -
D: -
J: TRBJ2-1
V: TRBV7-6
DNA: TGTGCCAGCAGCTTAGAGGCGGGCGGTTGGTTCTTC
CDR3: CASSLEAGGWFF

size: few
D: -
J: TRBJ2-2
V: TRBV12-3/TRBV12-4
DNA: TGTGCCAGCACCACCTACTCCGGGACTTGGAGGACCGGGGAGCTGTTTTTT
CDR3: CASTTYSGTWRTGELFF

size: few
D: TRBD1
J: TRBJ1-2
V: TRBV30
DNA: TGTGCCTGGAGGACAGGGAATGGCTACACCTTC
CDR3: CAWRTGNGYTF

size: many
D: TRBD1
J: TRBJ1-4
V: TRBV7-8
DNA: TGTGCCAGCAGCCCCCGACAGGGGTTCCAACTGTTTTTT
CDR3: CASSPRQGFQLFF

size: few
D: TRBD1
J: TRBJ1-5
V: TRBV12-3/TRBV12-4
DNA: TGTGCCAGCAGTCGCCCTACCGGGACAGGGGATCAGCCCCAGCATTTT
CDR3: CASSRPTGTGDQPQHF

size: few
D: TRBD2
J: TRBJ2-1
V: TRBV11-2
DNA: TGTGCCAGCTTAGGTATGAGGACTAGCGGGAATGCGGAGCAGTTCTTC
CDR3: CASLGMRTSGNAEQFF

size: few
D: -
J: TRBJ2-2
V: TRBV6-2/TRBV6-3
DNA: TGTGCCAGCACTCCAGGGGAGTACACCGGGGAGCTGTTTTTT
CDR3: CASTPGEYTGELFF

size: -
D: -
J: TRBJ2-3
V: TRBV20-1
DNA: TGCAGTGCTTCCACAGCGGAGAGCACAGATACGCAGTATTTT
CDR3: CSASTAESTDTQYF

size: many
D: TRBD2
J: TRBJ2-2
V: TRBV29-1
DNA: TGCAGCGTTGAGAACGGGAGGACGAACACCGGGGAGCTGTTTTTT
CDR3: CSVENGRTNTGELFF

size: few
D: -
J: TRBJ2-5
V: TRBV12-3/TRBV12-4
DNA: TGTGCCAGCACTCGCGCGGAGACCCAGTACTTC
CDR3: CASTRAETQYF

size: many
D: TRBD1
J: TRBJ2-1
V: TRBV12-3/TRBV12-4
DNA: TGTGCCGCATCAAGGGGGCGACCCAACAATGAGCAGTTCTTC
CDR3: CAASRGRPNNEQFF

size: -
D: -
J: TRBJ2-7
V: TRBV3-1
DNA: TGTGCCAGCAGCCAGGTGGGGGGAAACTCCTACGAGCAGTACTTC
CDR3: CASSQVGGNSYEQYF

size: -
D: -
J: TRBJ2-5
V: TRBV5-1
DNA: TGCGCCAGCAGCTTGGGTCAGTTGGTAGAGACCCAGTACTTC
CDR3: CASSLGQLVETQYF

size: -
D: -
J: TRBJ2-7
V: TRBV7-2
DNA: TGTGCCAGCAGCTTAGCGCGTGACAGCCCAATGGGGTCCTACGAGCAGTACTTC
CDR3: CASSLARDSPMGSYEQYF

size: many
D: -
J: TRBJ2-2
V: TRBV25-1
DNA: TGTGCCAGCAGTGGGGGAACAGGTCCCGGGGAGCTGTTTTTT
CDR3: CASSGGTGPGELFF

size: -
D: -
J: TRBJ2-7
V: TRBV28
DNA: TGTGCCAGCAGTTTTCCTACCTCTAGCTCCTACGAGCAGTACTTC
CDR3: CASSFPTSSSYEQYF

size: -
D: TRBD2
J: TRBJ2-1
V: TRBV7-3
DNA: TGTGCCAGCAGCTTAACGGGGGTAGCGGGACTTGAGCAGTTCTTC
CDR3: CASSLTGVAGLEQFF

size: many
D: -
J: TRBJ2-1
V: TRBV7-2
DNA: TGTGCCAGCAGCTTAAGTCCTTTCAGGGTGCATGAGCAGTTCTTC
CDR3: CASSLSPFRVHEQFF

size: many
D: -
J: TRBJ1-2
V: TRBV6-1
DNA: TGTGCCAGCAGTGAAGCGATTACAGGGAGCTATGGCTACACCTTC
CDR3: CASSEAITGSYGYTF

size: -
D: -
J: TRBJ2-3
V: TRBV14
DNA: TGTGCCAGCGGAGGGAATACGCAGTATTTT
CDR3: CASGGNTQYF

size: few
D: -
J: TRBJ2-4
V: TRBV20-1
DNA: TGCAGTGGCATATTAACGGTTAACAAAAACATTCAGTACTTC
CDR3: CSGILTVNKNIQYF